This TCR beta chain was observed in a study of identical twins. Findings and limits, study-wide: Out-of-frame alpha sequences common to twins exhibited an excess of low generation probability. There were fewer insertions in abundant cord blood beta clonotypes, but memory repertoires showed no such pattern. Conclusions leaned on cross-sectional statistical analysis and did not track the same donors over time.

Template switching supplied a universal primer site; unique molecular identifiers were carried on the cDNA. TCRdb re-called the 5' RACE reads with MiXCR, one entry per CDR3 protein. The sample includes 450,000 or so distinct CDR3 sequences, over 12% of them seen just once. Details on this clonotype: Its specificity is unknown.

This sample also appeared in a second study, on yellow fever vaccine responses in identical twins.

This clonotype was sampled from a woman under 30 in good health. The sample comprised CD4+ T cells sorted from blood.

The CDR3 sequence is CASSDGLIEQFF. In nucleotides, the CDR3 is TGTGCCAGCAGTGACGGACTAATTGAGCAGTTCTTC. The rearrangement uses TRBV6-5 and TRBJ2-1; D may be TRBD2 (6 bases). Trimming took 5 bases from V and 9 from J, leaving 11 bases between them. Germline lookup yields CDR1 MNHEY and CDR2 SVGAGI. The CDR3 covers 12 residues.